The source of this T cell receptor (beta chain) is a study of cytomegalovirus exposure and HLA in healthy donors. Study overall: One earlier analysis, a look at about 179 million T cells, found some 120 million unique TCR beta sequences. Regarding the study as a whole: Follow-up analysis found HLA locus-dependent TCR association rates, highest for DRB1 and lowest for HLA-C. Later on, a genetic analysis was performed. It linked a missense variant in DCLRE1C with V- and J-gene trimming of TCR beta.

In the PCR, 60 Vbeta and 13 Jbeta primers were used. The method was immunoSEQ multiplex PCR; TCRdb's version includes in-frame clones alone and lacks a portion of them. Its table lists roughly 120,000 clones. The germline V gene has CDR1 KGHSH and CDR2 LQKENI. V was trimmed by 3 bases and J by 5 bases, leaving 17 bases between them. The CDR3 spans 15 residues. About this clone itself: What it binds is not known.

This TCR derives from a young man in good health and CMV-seronegative. The sequenced sample consisted of PBMCs. The gene calls are TRBV18 and TRBJ2-7; D might be TRBD1 (6 bases). The CDR3 DNA is TGTGCCAGCTCACCTCCAAACCAGGGGCGGGACGAGCAGTACTTC. Its protein is CASSPPNQGRDEQYF.